Each of the 2 T cell receptor beta chains below was sequenced from the same sample in a study of CD8 T cells in ankylosing spondylitis (dated by TCRdb to 2017 to 2019). The paper's findings and limits, for the study overall: A TCR beta motif of 8 or 9 highly homologous amino acid variants appeared characteristic of blood from ankylosing spondylitis patients.

These TCRs' antigens remain unknown. The library was obtained by 5' RACE. Data came from an Illumina HiSeq 2500. TCRdb took the public reads, trimmed them with fastp at Q25, ran MiXCR for clone calling and kept in-frame beta chains. Identical CDR3 protein sequences are pooled into one entry, listed with their most common genes and DNA. For this sample the table gives around 490,000 distinct CDR3 sequences, of which under 5.5% were detected only once. Around 3.5% of the sample is in the top ten clones. The sequenced sample was blood, either unsorted or a sorted T cell fraction (not recorded which). The receptors were gathered from a male donor with ankylosing spondylitis.

In its sample, this clonotype was seen a few times. The rearrangement joins TRBV27 to TRBJ1-1; D is ambiguous. Germline V CDR1 and CDR2: MNHEY, SMNVEV (reference sequence). V gave up 8 bases and J gave up 6 bases, with 10 bases separating them. The CDR3 is made up of 11 amino acids. The CDR3 reads CASRQAAEAFF. Written as DNA, the CDR3 is TGTGCCAGCCGGCAGGCGGCTGAAGCTTTCTTT.

This clonotype was recorded a few times. The chain recombines TRBV3-1 with TRBJ2-3; D ambiguous. Trimming cost V 1 base and J 2 bases, with 13 bases left between them. CDR1 and CDR2 (germline): LGHDT, YNNKEL (reference sequence). The CDR3 covers 16 residues. DNA of the CDR3: TGTGCCAGCAGCCAAGCCGTGGTCGGCGCCACAGATACGCAGTATTTT. Residues: CASSQAVVGATDTQYF.